The next 10 T cell receptor beta chains were all read from a single sample in a study of glioma-infiltrating T cells after dendritic cell vaccination. Sample time point: after dendritic cell vaccination, including at tumor progression/relapse. Assay used: immunoSEQ multiplex PCR; TCRdb lists only in-frame clones, some missing. The sample yields 100,000 or so clones, around 90% seen once. The specimen was blood, collected after dendritic cell vaccination. The receptors come from a human donor with glioblastoma.

The rearrangement links TRBV4-1 to TRBJ1-4; TRBD1 aligns across 8 bases. Germline V gene data show CDR1 as MGHRA and CDR2 as YSYEKL. The CDR3 covers 16 residues. Unmatched junction bases numbered 6, after V lost 1 base and J lost 5 bases. The CDR3 sequence is CASSQGLQGGNEKLFF. The CDR3, as DNA: TGCGCCAGCAGCCAAGGGCTACAGGGGGGGAATGAAAAACTGTTTTTT.

The rearrangement uses TRBV7-8 and TRBJ1-2, with 7 nucleotides matching TRBD1. Losses at the gene ends were 4 bases for V and 1 base for J; bases not matched to a gene: 3. The CDR3 runs 14 residues. Germline values: CDR1 SGHVS, CDR2 FQNEAQ. The CDR3 here is CASSSTGVNYGYTF. The DNA of the CDR3 is TGTGCCAGCAGCTCCACAGGGGTTAACTATGGCTACACCTTC.

Only one count was recorded for this clone. The CDR3 sequence is CASSVTGGFTGELFF. Written as DNA, the CDR3 is TGTGCCAGCAGCGTGACAGGGGGCTTTACCGGGGAGCTGTTTTTT. This rearrangement joins TRBV9 to TRBJ2-2; 10 nucleotides match TRBD1. With 2 bases clipped from V and 5 bases from J, the junction kept 3 bases outside the gene matches. In germline, CDR1 is SGDLS, CDR2 YYNGEE. The CDR3 runs to 15 residues. Full variable domain (outside the CDR3, taken from reference TRBV9 and TRBJ2-2): DSGVTQTPKHLITATGQRVTLRCSPRSGDLSVYWYQQSLDQGLQFLIQYYNGEERAKGNILERFSAQQFPDLHSELNLSSLELGDSALYFCASSVTGGFTGELFFGEGSRLTVL.

This clone was seen only a few times. This chain uses TRBV30 with TRBJ2-1, with a weak D call TRBD1 (6 bases). CDR3 size: 14 residues. Germline CDR1 and CDR2: GTSNPN and SVGIG (reference sequence). Trimming took off 3 bases at V and 2 bases at J, with 11 bases between the two ends. CDR3 DNA sequence: TGTGCCTGGAGCGAGGGGGAACCCTACAATGAGCAGTTCTTC. Amino acids: CAWSEGEPYNEQFF.

The rearrangement joins TRBV6-1 to TRBJ2-7, with TRBD1 identical over 9 bases. The V segment lost 1 base and the J segment 3 bases; nucleotides outside the gene matches: 7. Germline-derived CDR1 and CDR2 are MNHNS and SASEGT. CDR3 size: 16 residues. The CDR3 DNA reads as TGTGCCAGCAGTGAAGAAGGGGGGACAGGGAGCTACGAGCAGTACTTC. It translates to CASSEEGGTGSYEQYF.

This clone was seen a single time. The V call is TRBV4-1, the J call TRBJ2-7, with D tentatively TRBD1 (6 bases). Germline V lookup: CDR1 MGHRA, CDR2 YSYEKL. The CDR3 extends over 15 amino acids. V lost 1 base to trimming and J lost 0 bases, with 10 bases between them. CDR3 DNA: TGCGCCAGCAGCCAAGTTTCGGACAGCTCCTACGAGCAGTACTTC. It yields the protein CASSQVSDSSYEQYF.

This rearrangement joins TRBV5-1 to TRBJ2-5; a weak D match, TRBD2 (6 bases). This CDR3 has 14 residues. The V end lost 4 bases, the J end lost 3 bases, and 13 bases lay between the germline ends. CDR1 SGHRS and CDR2 YFSETQ come from the germline V gene. The CDR3 sequence is CASSPGDSKETQYF. For the CDR3, the DNA is TGCGCCAGCAGCCCGGGGGACTCGAAAGAGACCCAGTACTTC. The full variable domain, with the rest looked up from reference TRBV5-1 and TRBJ2-5, is KAGVTQTPRYLIKTRGQQVTLSCSPISGHRSVSWYQQTPGQGLQFLFEYFSETQRNKGNFPGRFSGRQFSNSRSEMNVSTLELGDSALYLCASSPGDSKETQYFGPGTRLLVL.

This rearrangement joins TRBV7-2 to TRBJ2-2; a possible D gene is TRBD2 (6 bases). Germline V gene data show CDR1 as SGHTA and CDR2 as FQGNSA. The length of the CDR3 is 14 residues. Trimming pared 10 bases from V and 2 bases from J, leaving 14 bases between. CDR3 in amino acids: CAKKAGINTGELFF. CDR3 sequence (DNA): TGTGCCAAAAAGGCGGGAATAAACACCGGGGAGCTGTTTTTT.

This clone appeared once. In DNA, the CDR3 is TGTGCCAGCAGTGAAGCGGGGACAGTCACCTACGAGCAGTACTTC. Translated: CASSEAGTVTYEQYF. The rearrangement joins TRBV2 to TRBJ2-7, with 7 positions matching TRBD1. J lost 2 bases, V lost 0 bases, and 4 bases had no gene match. CDR1 and CDR2 (germline): SNHLY, FYNNEI. The CDR3 extends over 15 amino acids.

This chain connects TRBV7-8 to TRBJ1-2; tentative D call: TRBD1 (5 bases). Germline CDR1 is SGHVS and CDR2 is FQNEAQ. CDR3 length: 14 amino acids. V shed 5 bases and J shed 5 bases, with 15 bases lying between them. This CDR3 reads CASSRTDKNYGYTF. The CDR3 nucleotides are TGTGCCAGCAGCCGGACGGACAAAAATTATGGCTACACCTTC.